This T cell receptor beta chain was found in a study of shared clonotypes between healthy human individuals. Whole-study results and caveats: Naive subsets usually exceeded memory subsets in estimated richness.

Assay used: immunoSEQ multiplex PCR; TCRdb lists only in-frame clones, some missing. The sample lists over 2,000,000 clones, just under 95% occurring once. On this clone: The antigen is undetermined.

CD45RO-negative, CCR7-positively selected cells formed the naive CD8 fraction, excluding terminally differentiated effector memory CD45RA+ cells. From germline, CDR1 is PRHDT and CDR2 FYEKMQ (reference sequence). V was shortened by 4 bases and J by 6 bases, with 16 bases between the two germline ends. This CDR3 spans 14 amino acids. What was sequenced was naive CD8+ T cells from PBMCs. J is TRBJ2-7 and V is TRBV13; D may be TRBD1 (5 bases). The clonotype comes from a man between 18 and 35 years old in good health. Some clones in this sample may be carry-over from other donors' samples. CDR3: CASSSAGYPLEQYF. DNA of the CDR3: TGTGCCAGCAGCTCGGCAGGGTACCCCCTCGAGCAGTACTTC.